The TCR beta chain described here comes from a study of T cell clonotyping in hematopoietic cell transplantation. Regarding time point: recipient sample about 28 days before transplant, after cytoreduction. Recipient blood drawn about 28 days pretransplant and days 30, 100, 180 after. In germline, CDR1 is GTSNPN, CDR2 SVGIG (reference sequence). This CDR3 is built from 14 residues. Between the trimmed V and J ends, which lost 3 bases and 9 bases, there was a span of 20 bases. Generated by immunoSEQ multiplex PCR, the TCRdb table keeps only in-frame clones and is missing some. The table lists approximately 46,000 clones, 80% to 90% of them singletons, with roughly 6% in the top ten.

The sample here was peripheral blood mononuclear cells, taken before stem cell transplant. The sequence was obtained from a man aged 60 to 75 with biphenotypic leukemia. Some clones in this sample may be carry-over from other donors' samples. The V call is TRBV30, the J call TRBJ2-5; D is perhaps TRBD2 (6 bases). For the CDR3, the DNA is TGTGCCTGGAGCCAGGGACTCGTCGACGGGGCCCAGTACTTC. Protein: CAWSQGLVDGAQYF. The whole variable domain, filled in from reference TRBV30 and TRBJ2-5, reads SQTIHQWPATLVQPVGSPLSLECTVEGTSNPNLYWYRQAAGRGLQLLFYSVGIGQISSEVPQNLSASRPQDRQFILSSKKLLLSDSGFYLCAWSQGLVDGAQYFGPGTRLLVL.